Below are 25 T cell receptor beta chains sequenced from a single sample in a study of metastatic and nonmetastatic thyroid tumors (dated by TCRdb to about 2020). Library preparation used PCR. TCRdb shows the sequencer as Illumina HiSeq 4000. The public reads were reanalyzed by TCRdb: fastp trimming at Q25, MiXCR alignment, in-frame beta chains only. Within this sample are about 19,000 clones, with 22% of them counted one time only. 10% of the sample rests with the top ten. No treatment had been received by any patient before thyroid surgery. The sequenced sample consisted of tumor tissue. The receptors shown here come from a male donor with papillary thyroid cancer or a benign thyroid nodule (not recorded which). Some clones in this sample may be carry-over from other donors' samples.

With regard to this clone: At one of its ends the junction is not consistent with the germline gene, which may arise from a read error. V usage is TRBV6-5 and J usage is TRBJ1-2, with 10 nucleotides matching TRBD1. The CDR3 sequence is 17 residues long. Germline lookup yields CDR1 MNHEY and CDR2 SVGAGI. The CDR3, as DNA: TGTGCCAGCAGTTACCCCCTTGGACAGGGGGTAAACTATGACTACACCTTC. Protein sequence: CASSYPLGQGVNYDYTF.

This clone was seen many times. A much larger clone lies a single base off, so this may be a read error. The gene calls are TRBV6-1 and TRBJ2-1, with D perhaps matching TRBD1 (6 bases). The CDR3 loop spans 14 amino acids. Looked up from germline, CDR1 is MNHNS and CDR2 is SASEGT. The CDR3 sequence: CASSDSDEGDEQFF. The DNA of the CDR3 is TGTGCCAGTAGTGATTCGGACGAGGGGGATGAGCAGTTCTTC.

In this sample, this clone turned up many times. This sequence joins TRBV12-5 and TRBJ2-1, with TRBD2 matching 14 bases. CDR1 is LGHNT, CDR2 FRNRAP, per germline. With 5 bases clipped from V and 8 bases from J, the junction kept 8 bases outside the gene matches. This CDR3 region has 16 residues. The CDR3 DNA sequence: TGTGCTAGTGGTGCCAAGGGACTAGCGGGAGACGATGAGCAGTTCTTC. Residues: CASGAKGLAGDDEQFF.

This clone was picked up many times. The gene calls are TRBV11-2 and TRBJ2-5; a weak D match, TRBD2 (5 bases). The CDR3 has 13 residues. Trimming stripped 5 bases from V and 5 bases from J, with 12 bases between. The V gene's germline CDR1 is SGHAT and CDR2 FQNNGV. CDR3 in amino acids: CASSSGLGETQYF. The DNA of the CDR3 is TGTGCCAGCAGCAGCGGACTGGGGGAGACCCAGTACTTC.

This clone was seen ten or more times. The genes are TRBV20-1 and TRBJ1-3; 9 nucleotides agree with TRBD1. CDR3 length equals 17 residues. The germline CDR1 and CDR2 sequences are DFQATT and SNEGSKA (reference sequence). V lost 1 base, J lost 1 base, and 8 bases stayed unmatched. The CDR3 loop is CSARVQGASYSGNTIYF. The CDR3 bases are TGCAGTGCTAGAGTACAGGGGGCTAGTTATTCTGGAAACACCATATATTTT.

This clone was recorded many times. This rearrangement joins TRBV28 to TRBJ2-7; D remains ambiguous. The V and J ends lost 5 bases and 10 bases respectively, with 15 bases between them. The CDR3 contains 12 residues. In germline, CDR1 is MDHEN, CDR2 SYDVKM. The CDR3 spells CASSPPFKNQYF. The CDR3 DNA reads TGTGCCAGCAGTCCCCCTTTTAAGAACCAGTACTTC.

This clone was counted a few times. The chain is built from TRBV28 and TRBJ2-2; D is perhaps TRBD2 (5 bases). CDR1 and CDR2 from the germline V gene are MDHEN and SYDVKM. With 6 bases removed from V and 4 bases from J, the gap between germline ends came to 24 bases. The CDR3 is 18 amino acids. The CDR3 protein is CASSFSPHGVRGTGELFF. CDR3 sequence (DNA): TGTGCCAGCAGCTTTTCCCCTCACGGGGTGCGCGGCACCGGGGAGCTGTTTTTT. Combining the CDR3 with reference TRBV28 and TRBJ2-2 gives the whole variable domain DVKVTQSSRYLVKRTGEKVFLECVQDMDHENMFWYRQDPGLGLRLIYFSYDVKMKEKGDIPEGYSVSREKKERFSLILESASTNQTSMYLCASSFSPHGVRGTGELFFGEGSRLTVL.

This clone was seen many times. This chain connects TRBV9 to TRBJ2-1; TRBD2 agrees at 7 bases. The J segment lost 9 bases and the V segment lost 3 bases, leaving 9 bases of the junction unmatched. Germline CDR1 and CDR2: SGDLS and YYNGEE. The CDR3 contains 14 residues. CDR3 sequence reads: CASSASVGGGEQFF. The CDR3 region has the DNA TGTGCCAGCAGCGCGAGCGTGGGGGGGGGTGAGCAGTTCTTC.

V usage is TRBV27 and J usage is TRBJ2-2; 8 bases are shared with TRBD1. V dropped 9 bases and J dropped 5; count of bases not matched to a gene: 5. CDR3 length equals 13 residues. Per germline, CDR1 MNHEY and CDR2 SMNVEV (reference sequence). The CDR3 coding sequence is TGTGCCAGTAAGACAGGGGAAACCGGGGAGCTGTTTTTT. Translation: CASKTGETGELFF.

This clone has at least ten counts. The V call is TRBV4-3, the J call TRBJ2-7, with 8 bases matching TRBD2. Germline CDR1 and CDR2: LGHNA and YSLEER. V was clipped by 0 bases and J by 6 bases; unmatched bases: 10. This CDR3 has 16 residues. The DNA of the CDR3 is TGCGCCAGCAGCCAAGATCCGGCTAGCGGGTCAGCCGAGCAGTACTTC. It yields the protein CASSQDPASGSAEQYF.

This clone was seen many times. V gene TRBV11-1 combines with J gene TRBJ2-7, with D uncertain. CDR3 length equals 17 residues. Trimming cost V 5 bases and J 5 bases, with 25 bases left between them. CDR1 SGHAT and CDR2 FQDESV come from the germline V gene (reference sequence). CDR3 amino acids: CASSISRISPAGDEQYF. In DNA form, the CDR3 reads TGTGCCAGCAGCATCAGCCGTATCTCTCCCGCCGGTGACGAGCAGTACTTC. The full variable domain, rest sourced from reference TRBV11-1 and TRBJ2-7, is EAEVAQSPRYKITEKSQAVAFWCDPISGHATLYWYRQILGQGPELLVQFQDESVVDDSQLPKDRFSAERLKGVDSTLKIQPAELGDSAMYLCASSISRISPAGDEQYFGPGTRLTVT.

Turning to this clone: A read error may explain this, as a much larger clone is one base away. The chain has TRBV6-2 or TRBV6-3 and TRBJ2-5; TRBD1 matches at 7 bases. Germline lookup yields CDR1 MNHEY and CDR2 SVGEGT. V was pared by 6 bases and J by 6 bases, with 13 bases of the junction left unmatched. The CDR3 sequence is 15 residues long. DNA of the CDR3: TGTGCCAGCAGGAAAAGGGGGACAGTGGGACAGACCCAGTACTTC. Protein sequence: CASRKRGTVGQTQYF.

On this clone itself: The junction departs from germline at one end; a sequencing error may be responsible. This chain joins TRBV5-4 and TRBJ1-3, with D tentatively TRBD1 (6 bases). CDR3 length: 18 amino acids. Germline values: CDR1 SGHNT, CDR2 YYREEE (reference sequence). CDR3 amino acids: CASSLGTGSVTAGNTIYF. The CDR3 DNA follows: TGTGCCAGCAGCTTGGGAACAGGGAGTGTTACCGCTGGTAACACAATATATTTT.

The chain employs TRBV20-1 and TRBJ2-3; possibly TRBD2 for D (5 bases). The CDR3 covers 13 residues. Germline V gene data show CDR1 as DFQATT and CDR2 as SNEGSKA (reference sequence). The V gene lost 7 bases and the J gene lost 7 bases, with 18 bases spanning the gap. CDR3 amino acids: CSVADFLTYTQYF. In DNA form, the CDR3 reads TGCAGTGTTGCGGACTTTCTGACTTATACGCAGTATTTT.

Note on this clone: A much larger clone lies one base from this, so it may be a read error. The chain joins TRBV7-6 to TRBJ2-1; D not resolved. This CDR3 region has 14 residues. Deletions cut 3 bases from V and 7 bases from J, with 13 bases between. In germline, CDR1 is SGHVS, CDR2 FNYEAQ. The CDR3 region is CASSLGSFVNEQFF. The CDR3 DNA reads as TGTGCCAGCAGCTTGGGGTCCTTTGTGAATGAGCAGTTCTTC.

In its sample, this clone is medium-sized. The rearrangement links TRBV11-3 to TRBJ2-7; D uncertain. The CDR3 contains 12 residues. The germline V gene has CDR1 SGHNT and CDR2 YENEEA. The V gene lost 0 bases and the J gene lost 4 bases, with 4 bases spanning the gap. In nucleotides, the CDR3 is TGTGCCAGCAGCTTAGACAAATACGAGCAGTACTTC. Translated, it gives CASSLDKYEQYF. Filled out from reference TRBV11-3 and TRBJ2-7, the complete variable domain reads EAGVVQSPRYKIIEKKQPVAFWCNPISGHNTLYWYLQNLGQGPELLIRYENEEAVDDSQLPKDRFSAERLKGVDSTLKIQPAELGDSAVYLCASSLDKYEQYFGPGTRLTVT.

The sample holds a few counts of this clone. The J gene is TRBJ2-7, the V gene TRBV7-3; 12 nucleotides align to TRBD2. V lost 1 base, J lost 5 bases, and 15 bases stayed unmatched. The germline gives CDR1 SGHTA, CDR2 FQGTGA. The CDR3 extends over 19 amino acids. The CDR3: CASSLSVGGLAGGPNEQYF. CDR3 in DNA: TGTGCCAGCAGCTTAAGTGTAGGGGGACTAGCGGGTGGGCCTAACGAGCAGTACTTC.

This clone occurred many times. This chain joins TRBV5-6 and TRBJ1-2, with D unclear. The V gene's germline CDR1 is SGHDT and CDR2 YYEEEE. This CDR3 region has 15 residues. The V end was cut by 4 bases, the J end by 1 base, with 14 bases between. Here the CDR3 reads CASSLPGGVNYGYTF. In DNA, the CDR3 is TGTGCCAGCAGCCTACCGGGCGGCGTTAACTATGGCTACACCTTC.

This clone was counted a few times. One junction end does not reproduce the germline sequence, and a read error may be involved. The chain has TRBV6-4 and TRBJ2-3; weak D call: TRBD2 (5 bases). The CDR3 sequence is 15 residues long. Germline loops: CDR1 MRHNA, CDR2 SNTAGT. This CDR3 reads CASSDSAVGTYTQYF. The CDR3 DNA reads as TGTGCCAGCAGTGACTCAGCGGTAGGCACATATACGCAGTATTTT.

Regarding this clone: A much larger clone is a single base away; this may be a read error. The CDR3 region has the DNA TGTGCCAGCAGCTTACTTGATAAAGGACCCAATGAGCAGTTCTTC. This translates into CASSLLDKGPNEQFF. The chain has TRBV7-3 and TRBJ2-1; no definite D call. Germline V lookup: CDR1 SGHTA, CDR2 FQGTGA. This CDR3 has 15 residues. The germline V and J ends were trimmed by 2 bases and 6 bases, with 14 bases remaining between them.

This clone was recorded many times. The chain combines TRBV7-9 with TRBJ2-5; D gene uncertain. Germline values: CDR1 SEHNR, CDR2 FQNEAQ (reference sequence). V was trimmed by 5 bases and J by 1 base, leaving 14 bases between them. The CDR3 runs 15 residues. The chain's CDR3 is CASSPPTPSQETQYF. CDR3 sequence (DNA): TGTGCCAGCAGCCCCCCCACGCCCTCCCAAGAGACCCAGTACTTC.

At least ten counts were recorded for this clone. Other DNA sequences in this specimen translate into the identical CDR3. This chain connects TRBV29-1 to TRBJ1-1, with a possible D match to TRBD1 (5 bases). The germline gives CDR1 SQVTM, CDR2 ANQGSEA. V dropped 3 bases and J dropped 10 bases, with 12 bases sitting between them. CDR3 length: 11 amino acids. The CDR3 loop reads CSVEVGAGAFF. The CDR3 DNA reads TGCAGCGTTGAGGTTGGGGCGGGAGCTTTCTTT.

This clone was counted a single time. The rearrangement joins TRBV20-1 to TRBJ2-7, with TRBD2 identical over 13 bases. This CDR3 has 15 residues. From germline, CDR1 is DFQATT and CDR2 SNEGSKA (reference sequence). V lost 5 bases, J lost 2 bases, and 6 bases stayed unmatched. CDR3 amino acids: CSAPGTSGNPYEQYF. Here the CDR3 DNA reads TGCAGTGCTCCCGGGACTAGCGGGAACCCCTACGAGCAGTACTTC.

This clone is medium-sized (0.01 to 0.1%) by share. The rearrangement links TRBV13 to TRBJ2-2; D not resolved. V shed 0 bases and J shed 5 bases, with 4 bases lying between them. This CDR3 region has 13 residues. Germline loops: CDR1 PRHDT, CDR2 FYEKMQ (reference sequence). CDR3 coding DNA: TGTGCCAGCAGCTTAGGTTTTACCGGGGAGCTGTTTTTT. Protein product: CASSLGFTGELFF.

In its sample, this clone was seen once. This may arise from a read error, as a much more abundant clone is one base away. The J gene is TRBJ2-5, the V gene TRBV5-1, with D possibly being TRBD1 (6 bases). Deletions cut 0 bases from V and 2 bases from J, with 14 bases between. This CDR3 has 16 amino acids. Germline-derived CDR1 and CDR2 are SGHRS and YFSETQ. CDR3: CASSLVSGVWQETQYF. The CDR3 nucleotides read TGCGCCAGCAGCTTGGTTTCAGGGGTATGGCAAGAGACCCAGTACTTC.